Below, 25 T cell receptor beta chains from the same sample are listed, as sequenced in a study of T cell changes during pregnancy in multiple sclerosis. Libraries were prepared by immunoSEQ multiplex PCR; TCRdb keeps only in-frame clonotypes and omits some of them. The sample holds tens of thousands of clones, 80% to 95% seen once. Sample: CD4+ T cells from peripheral blood mononuclear cells, taken in the third trimester of pregnancy. All receptors derive from a female donor in good health, enrolled as a control in a pregnancy study.

The V call is TRBV6-5, the J call TRBJ2-7; D possibly corresponds to TRBD2 (6 bases). The CDR3 runs to 14 residues. V lost 5 bases and J lost 0, with 11 bases in between. Germline V gene sequence: CDR1 MNHEY, CDR2 SVGAGI. CDR3 sequence (DNA): TGTGCCAGCAGTCCGGACTACTCCTCCTACGAGCAGTACTTC. As protein: CASSPDYSSYEQYF.

This clone was seen once. The chain carries TRBV29-1 and TRBJ1-1; D unresolved. V shed 7 bases and J shed 1 base, with 19 bases lying between them. Germline CDR1 SQVTM, CDR2 ANQGSEA. CDR3 length equals 15 residues. This CDR3 is CSAGGRSGGNTEAFF. CDR3 nucleotides: TGCAGCGCCGGAGGGCGTTCCGGAGGGAACACTGAAGCTTTCTTT.

The rearrangement links TRBV27 to TRBJ1-2; no clear D gene. This CDR3 is 13 amino acids long. Germline values: CDR1 MNHEY, CDR2 SMNVEV (reference sequence). V was pared by 0 bases and J by 14 bases, with 16 bases between. CDR3: CASSLSLAEGQTF. In nucleotides, the CDR3 is TGTGCCAGCAGTTTATCGTTGGCAGAGGGTCAAACCTTC.

The chain joins TRBV7-9 to TRBJ1-2; D perhaps matches TRBD1 (5 bases). The germline V gene has CDR1 SEHNR and CDR2 FQNEAQ (reference sequence). With 3 bases removed from V and 4 bases from J, the gap between germline ends came to 9 bases. CDR3 length: 13 amino acids. The CDR3 DNA reads TGTGCCAGCAGCTTGTCTACAGGCTATGGCTACACCTTC. This sequence encodes CASSLSTGYGYTF.

The V gene is TRBV6-4, the J gene TRBJ1-1; 9 bases fit TRBD1. V was pared by 8 bases and J by 7 bases, with 11 bases of the junction left unmatched. The CDR3 has 14 residues. Germline V gene lookup returns CDR1 MRHNA and CDR2 SNTAGT. CDR3 sequence reads: CASRGQGPFREAFF. The CDR3 DNA follows: TGTGCCAGCCGTGGACAGGGGCCGTTTCGTGAAGCTTTCTTT.

The J gene is TRBJ2-5, the V gene TRBV6-5; 9 bases match TRBD2. The CDR3 loop spans 16 amino acids. V lost 2 bases, J lost 1 base, and 5 bases stayed unmatched. Per the germline V gene, CDR1 is MNHEY and CDR2 is SVGAGI. CDR3 bases: TGTGCCAGCAGTTACCAAGCGGGGGGAATCCAAGAGACCCAGTACTTC. Amino acid sequence: CASSYQAGGIQETQYF.

The genes are TRBV7-3 and TRBJ1-1; the D gene is possibly TRBD1 (5 bases). Trimming took off 2 bases at V and 5 bases at J, with 12 bases between the two ends. The CDR3 has 14 amino acids. Germline CDR1 SGHTA, CDR2 FQGTGA. CDR3 sequence (DNA): TGTGCCAGCAGCTTACTTGGGGCAGGGACTGAAGCTTTCTTT. Its translation: CASSLLGAGTEAFF.

A single count supports this clone. The chain has TRBV18 and TRBJ1-5; D may be TRBD1 (5 bases). The ends were cut back, 4 bases at V and 7 bases at J, with 14 bases in the middle. The CDR3 runs to 14 residues. The germline V gene has CDR1 KGHSH and CDR2 LQKENI. CDR3 coding DNA: TGTGCCAGCTCACTTCAAGGGGTCCGACAGCCCCAGCATTTT. Residues: CASSLQGVRQPQHF.

The chain uses TRBV28 and TRBJ2-2; 9 positions match TRBD1. J lost 2 bases, V lost 7 bases, and 8 bases had no gene match. The CDR3 contains 16 residues. CDR1 is MDHEN and CDR2 is SYDVKM in the germline V gene. The DNA of the CDR3 is TGTGCCAGCACCGACCTGGACAGGGGAAACACCGGGGAGCTGTTTTTT. Encoded protein: CASTDLDRGNTGELFF.

V is TRBV18 and J is TRBJ2-3; the D is unclear. The germline CDR1 and CDR2 sequences are KGHSH and LQKENI. V was shortened by 2 bases and J by 3 bases, with 3 bases between the two germline ends. CDR3 length equals 12 residues. The DNA for the CDR3 is TGTGCCAGCTCACCATCGACAGATACGCAGTATTTT. Protein sequence: CASSPSTDTQYF. Complete variable domain (other parts from reference TRBV18 and TRBJ2-3): NAGVMQNPRHLVRRRGQEARLRCSPMKGHSHVYWYRQLPEEGLKFMVYLQKENIIDESGMPKERFSAEFPKEGPSILRIQQVVRGDSAAYFCASSPSTDTQYFGPGTRLTVL.

The chain joins TRBV7-2 to TRBJ2-1, with 12 bases identical to TRBD2. The germline gives CDR1 SGHTA, CDR2 FQGNSA. The V segment lost 5 bases and the J segment 9 bases; nucleotides outside the gene matches: 14. The CDR3 is 17 residues long. CDR3: CASSRRGPSGGAGEQFF. The CDR3 coding sequence is TGTGCCAGCAGCCGTAGGGGGCCTAGCGGGGGGGCTGGTGAGCAGTTCTTC.

V is TRBV19 and J is TRBJ1-2; 9 positions match TRBD1. Trimming at V came to 6 bases and at J to 3 bases, leaving 5 bases not matched to a gene. Germline V gene data show CDR1 as LNHDA and CDR2 as SQIVND (reference sequence). The CDR3 length is 14 residues. The CDR3 loop is CASRARTGDYGYTF. DNA of the CDR3: TGTGCCAGTAGAGCTCGGACAGGGGACTATGGCTACACCTTC. The variable domain in full, with the rest retrieved from reference TRBV19 and TRBJ1-2, is DGGITQSPKYLFRKEGQNVTLSCEQNLNHDAMYWYRQDPGQGLRLIYYSQIVNDFQKGDIAEGYSVSREKKESFPLTVTSAQKNPTAFYLCASRARTGDYGYTFGSGTRLTVV.

The chain links TRBV5-4 to TRBJ2-3; possible D gene TRBD1, 5 bases. V was shortened by 3 bases and J by 2 bases, with 7 bases between the two germline ends. CDR1 is SGHNT and CDR2 is YYREEE in the germline V gene (reference sequence). The CDR3 is made up of 13 amino acids. The CDR3: CASSWGPTDTQYF. In DNA, the CDR3 is TGTGCCAGCAGCTGGGGCCCCACAGATACGCAGTATTTT.

This clone was recorded only once. The V call is TRBV4-3, the J call TRBJ2-3, with 7 bases aligning to TRBD2. Unmatched junction bases numbered 9, after V lost 4 bases and J lost 2 bases. Germline V gives CDR1 LGHNA, CDR2 YSLEER. The CDR3 consists of 16 residues. The CDR3 sequence is CASSPRGLAATDTQYF. The CDR3 bases are TGCGCCAGCAGCCCAAGGGGCCTAGCGGCCACAGATACGCAGTATTTT.

CDR3 protein: CASSPPSSIWFF. CDR3 sequence (DNA): TGTGCCAGCTCACCACCGTCTAGTATATGGTTCTTC. The chain couples TRBV18 to TRBJ2-1; D uncertain. V was clipped by 0 bases and J by 15 bases, with 12 bases between them. CDR1 is KGHSH and CDR2 is LQKENI in the germline V gene. CDR3 length equals 12 residues. Variable domain in full (rest from reference TRBV18 and TRBJ2-1): NAGVMQNPRHLVRRRGQEARLRCSPMKGHSHVYWYRQLPEEGLKFMVYLQKENIIDESGMPKERFSAEFPKEGPSILRIQQVVRGDSAAYFCASSPPSSIWFFGPGTRLTVL.

This chain links TRBV2 with TRBJ1-1; 8 bases agree with TRBD1. V lost 5 bases and J lost 4; bases outside the gene matches: 3. CDR3 length: 13 residues. Germline V gives CDR1 SNHLY, CDR2 FYNNEI. CDR3 sequence (DNA): TGTGCCAGCAGTAACACAGGGGGCACTGAAGCTTTCTTT. This encodes CASSNTGGTEAFF.

This chain connects TRBV11-2 to TRBJ2-7; perhaps TRBD1 as D (6 bases). Trimming left V 5 bases short and J 5 bases short, with 25 bases between. Germline values: CDR1 SGHAT, CDR2 FQNNGV. This CDR3 is 17 amino acids long. The CDR3 nucleotides read TGTGCCAGCAGCCGACGGATAACCACTCACAGGGACCACGAGCAGTACTTC. This encodes CASSRRITTHRDHEQYF.

Here the CDR3 reads CASSRDQGIGQPQHF. CDR3 coding DNA: TGTGCCAGCAGCCGAGACCAGGGGATCGGGCAGCCCCAGCATTTT. This chain links TRBV16 with TRBJ1-5; TRBD1 might be the D (6 bases). Trimming took 4 bases from V and 7 from J, leaving 17 bases between them. Germline CDR1 is KGHSY and CDR2 is FQNENV. The CDR3 is made up of 15 amino acids. Drawing the rest from reference TRBV16 and TRBJ1-5, the complete variable domain is GEEVAQTPKHLVRGEGQKAKLYCAPIKGHSYVFWYQQVLKNEFKFLISFQNENVFDETGMPKERFSAKCLPNSPCSLEIQATKLEDSAVYFCASSRDQGIGQPQHFGDGTRLSIL.

The V call is TRBV4-1, the J call TRBJ2-2, with 8 positions matching TRBD1. The V gene's germline CDR1 is MGHRA and CDR2 YSYEKL. CDR3 size: 15 residues. With V trimmed by 2 bases and J by 5 bases, 4 bases remained unmatched. The CDR3 nucleotides are TGCGCCAGCAGCCAATTGACAGGGGTGACCGGGGAGCTGTTTTTT. Translated, it gives CASSQLTGVTGELFF.

The chain employs TRBV10-3 and TRBJ1-1, with D maybe TRBD1 (5 bases). The V end lost 2 bases, the J end lost 3 bases, and 10 bases lay between the germline ends. There are 14 residues in the CDR3. Germline lookup yields CDR1 ENHRY and CDR2 SYGVKD. CDR3 in amino acids: CAISEGGRDTEAFF. The CDR3 region has the DNA TGTGCCATCAGTGAGGGGGGGAGGGACACTGAAGCTTTCTTT.

The gene calls are TRBV7-8 and TRBJ1-5, with a tentative D call TRBD1 (5 bases). Trimming removed 3 bases from V and 7 bases from J, with 10 bases in between. The length of the CDR3 is 13 residues. The germline V gene encodes CDR1 SGHVS and CDR2 FQNEAQ. CDR3 region: CASSFRVEQPQHF. In nucleotides, the CDR3 is TGTGCCAGCAGCTTCAGGGTAGAACAGCCCCAGCATTTT.

This chain connects TRBV5-6 to TRBJ1-1; 8 bases are a match to TRBD1. Trimming at V came to 2 bases and at J to 4 bases, leaving 4 bases not matched to a gene. The CDR3 length is 14 residues. Germline CDR1 is SGHDT and CDR2 is YYEEEE. The chain's CDR3 is CASSFLDRVTEAFF. The DNA of the CDR3 is TGTGCCAGCAGCTTTCTGGACAGGGTCACTGAAGCTTTCTTT.

This clone was picked up one time. The CDR3 loop reads CASSEQGGGSPLHF. CDR3 nucleotides: TGTGCCAGCAGCGAACAGGGGGGAGGTTCACCCCTCCACTTT. The chain combines TRBV2 with TRBJ1-6, with TRBD1 identical over 8 bases. Germline loops: CDR1 SNHLY, CDR2 FYNNEI. The CDR3 is made up of 14 amino acids. J was trimmed by 9 bases and V by 6 bases; bases with no gene match: 7.

The V call is TRBV2, the J call TRBJ2-2; the match to TRBD2 covers 9 bases. The CDR3 covers 15 residues. With V trimmed by 6 bases and J by 0 bases, 2 bases remained unmatched. Germline CDR1 reads SNHLY; CDR2 reads FYNNEI. This chain's CDR3 is CASRRGGANTGELFF. DNA of the CDR3: TGTGCCAGCAGGCGCGGGGGGGCGAACACCGGGGAGCTGTTTTTT.

This chain connects TRBV28 to TRBJ1-2, with D tentatively TRBD1 (6 bases). The V end lost 5 bases, the J end lost 8 bases, and 21 bases lay between the germline ends. Germline V gene data show CDR1 as MDHEN and CDR2 as SYDVKM. This CDR3 has 15 residues. DNA for the CDR3: TGTGCCAGCAGTATCCCGCAGGGGCGGCTTAACGGCTACACCTTC. This codes for CASSIPQGRLNGYTF.